The TCR beta chain under discussion was sequenced for a study of T cell repertoires in cytomegalovirus infection. The wider study: In the study, CMV epitopes included recently identified HLA-C-restricted and well-studied HLA-B-restricted ones. Indications of both CMV infection and matching HLA type were provided by public TCR beta signatures.

Note on this clonotype: Its antigen is unknown.

TCRdb passed the reads through MiXCR, listing each CDR3 protein once. Of some 20,000 distinct CDR3 sequences in the sample, over 40% were seen once. The germline gives CDR1 SGHNT, CDR2 YENEEA. The CDR3 has 16 amino acids. Trimming pared 5 bases from V and 6 bases from J, leaving 20 bases between. Study-wide results and limits: The ex vivo response was dominated by HLA-C-restricted CMV-specific TCR beta clonotypes. Identification of carriers of CMV plus the relevant HLA was achieved through cumulative public TCR beta family frequency.

This chain uses TRBV11-3 with TRBJ2-1; TRBD1 or TRBD2 may be the D gene (6 bases each). The sequences come from CD8+ T cells from cultured PBMCs, collected from culture after CMV antigen stimulation. The origin of this receptor is a human donor in good health (CMV status not recorded). Some clones in this sample may be carry-over from other donors' samples. CDR3 sequence reads: CASSLPGGHQGNEQFF. CDR3 in DNA: TGTGCCAGCAGCCTCCCTGGGGGGCATCAGGGCAATGAGCAGTTCTTC.